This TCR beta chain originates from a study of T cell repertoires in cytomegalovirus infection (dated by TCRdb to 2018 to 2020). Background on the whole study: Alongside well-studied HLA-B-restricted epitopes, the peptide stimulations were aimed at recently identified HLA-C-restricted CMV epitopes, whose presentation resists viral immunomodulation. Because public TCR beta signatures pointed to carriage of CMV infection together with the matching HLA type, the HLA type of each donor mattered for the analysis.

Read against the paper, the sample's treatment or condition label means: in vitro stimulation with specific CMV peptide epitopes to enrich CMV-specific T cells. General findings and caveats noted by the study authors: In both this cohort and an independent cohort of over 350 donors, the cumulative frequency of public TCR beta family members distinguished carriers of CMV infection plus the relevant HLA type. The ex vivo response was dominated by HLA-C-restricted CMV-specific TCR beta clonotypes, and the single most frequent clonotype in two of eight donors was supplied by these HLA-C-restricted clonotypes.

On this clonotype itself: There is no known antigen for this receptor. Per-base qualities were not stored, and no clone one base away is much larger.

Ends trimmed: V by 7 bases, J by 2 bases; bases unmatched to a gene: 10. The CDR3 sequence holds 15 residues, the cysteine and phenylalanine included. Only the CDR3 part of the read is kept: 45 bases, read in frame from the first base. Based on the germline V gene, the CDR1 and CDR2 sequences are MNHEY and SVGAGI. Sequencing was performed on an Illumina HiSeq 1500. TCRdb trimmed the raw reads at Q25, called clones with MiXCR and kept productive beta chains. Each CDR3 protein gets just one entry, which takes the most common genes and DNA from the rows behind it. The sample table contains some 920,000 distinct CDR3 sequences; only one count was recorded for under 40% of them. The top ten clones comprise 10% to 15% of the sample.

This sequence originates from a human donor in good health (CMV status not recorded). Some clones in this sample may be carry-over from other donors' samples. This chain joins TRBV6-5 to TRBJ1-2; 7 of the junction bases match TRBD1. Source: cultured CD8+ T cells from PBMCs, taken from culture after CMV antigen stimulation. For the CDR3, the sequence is CASKTSPGGNYGYTF. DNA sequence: TGTGCCAGCAAAACATCACCAGGGGGGAACTATGGCTACACCTTC.